The rows below give T cell receptor beta chains drawn from one sample of a study of shared clonotypes between healthy human individuals. TCRdb keeps only in-frame clones here, not all; method: immunoSEQ multiplex PCR. The table lists some 120,000 clones, 68% of them singletons. Sequencing was done on a sample of memory CD8+ T cells sorted from blood. These TCRs come from a woman in her thirties in good health. CDR3s include the opening cysteine and the closing phenylalanine or tryptophan. D genes are given only for firm matches. For some rows the clone size is stated as once, few or many, or as a class when expanded; others skip it.

cdr3_nt cdr3_aa cdr3_length j_call v_call clone_size d_call
TGTGCCAGCAGCTTAGGTTTCCTACTACCTGGGGCCAACGTCCTGACTTTC CASSLGFLLPGANVLTF 17 TRBJ2-6 TRBV7-2 - -
TGTGCCAGCAGTCTCTATGGGGAACGGCCGAACACTGAAGCTTTCTTT CASSLYGERPNTEAFF 16 TRBJ1-1 TRBV28 many -
TGTGCCAGCAGCCTCATTCCGGGACTAGCGGACAATGAGCAGTTCTTC CASSLIPGLADNEQFF 16 TRBJ2-1 TRBV27 few TRBD2
TGTGCCAGCAGAGGATTAAGGGACAGAAATTATGGCTACACCTTC CASRGLRDRNYGYTF 15 TRBJ1-2 TRBV6-1 - TRBD1
TGCAGCGTTGAGGGGTCAAACTATGGCTACACCTTC CSVEGSNYGYTF 12 TRBJ1-2 TRBV29-1 - -
TGTGCCAGCAGTTTATCGGTGCTGGGGCTAGGGGCAGATACGCAGTATTTT CASSLSVLGLGADTQYF 17 TRBJ2-3 TRBV27 few -
TGTGCCAGCTCACCCTACCACTGGACAGGGCGAAAGGGGGACTATGGCTACACCTTC CASSPYHWTGRKGDYGYTF 19 TRBJ1-2 TRBV18 - TRBD1
TGTGCCAGCAGCTTAGCGGTACAGGGTTGGGATGGCTACACCTTC CASSLAVQGWDGYTF 15 TRBJ1-2 TRBV7-9 once -
TGCGCCAGCAGTCAACAGTCGGTACTCACTGAAGCTTTCTTT CASSQQSVLTEAFF 14 TRBJ1-1 TRBV23-1 - -
TGTGCCAGCAGCCCATACTACGCCGATGAGCAGTTCTTC CASSPYYADEQFF 13 TRBJ2-1 TRBV7-2 few -
TGCGCCAGCAGCCAAGATGGAGGAGCCACCGGGGAGCTGTTTTTT CASSQDGGATGELFF 15 TRBJ2-2 TRBV4-1 once -
TGTGCCAGCAGCTTTAGGGACAGAGAACTCCTTAGCAATCAGCCCCAGCATTTT CASSFRDRELLSNQPQHF 18 TRBJ1-5 TRBV5-4 few TRBD1
TGCAGCGTTGATGGGTTAGGGGGCGTCTATGGCTACACCTTC CSVDGLGGVYGYTF 14 TRBJ1-2 TRBV29-1 - TRBD1
TGTGCCAGTAGTTCCAGGGGGGGTTACGAGCAGTACTTC CASSSRGGYEQYF 13 TRBJ2-7 TRBV19 - -
TGTGCCAGCAGCTTGGGGGCGGACCTAAATGCCAATGAGCAGTTCTTC CASSLGADLNANEQFF 16 TRBJ2-1 TRBV7-9 - -
TGTGCCAGCAGCTTAGCGCCGGGACAGGGAAGGGATCAGCCCCAGCATTTT CASSLAPGQGRDQPQHF 17 TRBJ1-5 TRBV7-9 - TRBD1
TGTGCCAGTAGTATGGATAGGGTAGCGGGAGGCCCCGTAGCCAAAAACATTCAGTACTTC CASSMDRVAGGPVAKNIQYF 20 TRBJ2-4 TRBV19 many TRBD2
TGCGCCAGCAGCCCAGTGATGGGCCATGAGCAGTTCTTC CASSPVMGHEQFF 13 TRBJ2-1 TRBV5-1 - -
TGTGCCAGTACCCCAGGCGGGCCGTCCTACGAGCAGTACTTC CASTPGGPSYEQYF 14 TRBJ2-7 TRBV19 once -
TGTGCCAGCAGCAAGGAGGGGGCGTGGGAGCAGTACTTC CASSKEGAWEQYF 13 TRBJ2-7 TRBV28 - -